This record concerns one T cell receptor beta chain sequence. The CDR3 contains 15 residues. After removal of 6 bases from V and 3 bases from J, the junction contained 9 bases not matched to a gene. Germline CDR1 reads MDHEN; CDR2 reads SYDVKM. These data belong to a study of blood T cell repertoires in COVID-19. Overall study context: PBMCs, B-cell-depleted T cells, or T cells provided the cDNA or gDNA that made up the material.

In the study's own analysis: The authors estimated nucleated cell counts from reference gene primer amplification. Profiled with immunoSEQ multiplex PCR; TCRdb holds only in-frame clones, not every one. V and J calls plus clone size are reproduced from that table; the DNA served to infer D and trimming. The sample lists approximately 38,000 clones, approximately 88% occurring once. The TCR originated in a human donor in a cohort sampled during active COVID-19. Sequencing input: peripheral blood. This rearrangement joins TRBV28 to TRBJ2-7; TRBD1 matches 9 bases. The CDR3 sequence is CASRVEGQGLYEQYF. CDR3 bases: TGTGCCAGCAGGGTGGAGGGACAGGGTCTCTACGAGCAGTACTTC.